This TCR beta chain was profiled in a study of breast tumors, draining lymph nodes, adjacent tissues. This clonotype showed up many times. TCRdb fed the multiplex PCR reads into MiXCR, producing one record per CDR3 protein. In the table there are 60,000 to 75,000 distinct CDR3 sequences, less than 75% of which are singletons. The V gene end was trimmed by 7 bases and the J gene end by 7 bases; junction bases not matched to a gene: 9. Germline CDR1 is ENHRY and CDR2 is SYGVKD. The CDR3 extends over 13 amino acids. The TCR originated in a female donor with breast cancer. Some clones in this sample may be carry-over from other donors' samples. This chain links TRBV10-3 with TRBJ1-2, with 7 bases fitting TRBD1. The sample was breast tumor tissue. The CDR3 protein is CAIMGDRDVGYTF. DNA for the CDR3: TGTGCCATCATGGGAGACAGGGACGTTGGCTACACCTTC.